The 26 T cell receptor beta chains below come from one sample, sequenced in a study of cytomegalovirus exposure and HLA in healthy donors. In the PCR, 60 Vbeta and 13 Jbeta primers were used. The data were produced by immunoSEQ multiplex PCR, yet TCRdb's version contains in-frame clones alone and is incomplete. The table has about 88,000 clones, about 87% seen once. Sequencing was performed on PBMCs. The receptors derive from a man between 18 and 35 years old in good health and CMV-seronegative.

V is TRBV5-5 and J is TRBJ1-2; D is unresolved. The V and J ends lost 0 bases and 4 bases respectively, with 7 bases between them. CDR3 length: 13 residues. In germline, CDR1 is SGHKS, CDR2 YYEKEE (reference sequence). The CDR3 DNA sequence: TGTGCCAGCAGCTTGGACAACAGCTATGGCTACACCTTC. Amino acid sequence: CASSLDNSYGYTF.

The V gene is TRBV7-9, the J gene TRBJ2-6; perhaps TRBD2 as D (5 bases). The V gene's germline CDR1 is SEHNR and CDR2 FQNEAQ (reference sequence). This CDR3 has 17 amino acids. The ends were cut back, 2 bases at V and 0 bases at J, with 11 bases in the middle. The CDR3 DNA follows: TGTGCCAGCAGCTTATATCTAGCCAACTCTGGGGCCAACGTCCTGACTTTC. Residues: CASSLYLANSGANVLTF.

The rearrangement uses TRBV5-8 and TRBJ2-1, with 9 bases that match TRBD2. CDR1 and CDR2 (germline): SGHTS, YDEGEE. The V and J ends lost 4 bases and 13 bases, in that order; junction bases with no gene match: 15. There are 15 residues in the CDR3. The CDR3 loop reads CASSQGRVAGDQQFF. In nucleotides, the CDR3 is TGTGCCAGCAGCCAAGGTCGGGTAGCGGGGGACCAACAGTTCTTC.

V and J are TRBV27 and TRBJ2-3; D is unresolved. The CDR3 extends over 11 amino acids. V lost 8 bases, J lost 6 bases, and 9 bases lay in between. Germline values: CDR1 MNHEY, CDR2 SMNVEV (reference sequence). Here the CDR3 DNA reads TGTGCCAGCCGAGGTGTGGATACGCAGTATTTT. It translates to CASRGVDTQYF.

V is TRBV27 and J is TRBJ2-7, with D perhaps TRBD1 (6 bases). This CDR3 has 16 residues. Germline V gene data show CDR1 as MNHEY and CDR2 as SMNVEV (reference sequence). Trimming stripped 0 bases from V and 2 bases from J, with 14 bases between. CDR3 nucleotide sequence: TGTGCCAGCAGTTTATCTGCCGGGACACGGACCTACGAGCAGTACTTC. This gives the protein CASSLSAGTRTYEQYF.

This sequence joins TRBV2 and TRBJ2-1; 8 bases line up with TRBD2. V dropped 5 bases and J dropped 5; count of bases not matched to a gene: 8. Germline assignment: CDR1 SNHLY and CDR2 FYNNEI. The CDR3 runs to 15 residues. The CDR3 reads CASSSTGLGDNEQFF. The CDR3 nucleotides read TGTGCCAGCAGTTCTACGGGACTAGGGGACAATGAGCAGTTCTTC.

The chain carries TRBV18 and TRBJ2-3; 9 bases are a match to TRBD1. Germline CDR1 KGHSH, CDR2 LQKENI. Germline trimming cut 3 bases from V and 2 bases from J; bases unmatched to any gene: 3. This CDR3 is 15 amino acids long. CDR3 in DNA: TGTGCCAGCTCACCCCGGGACAGGGTCACAGATACGCAGTATTTT. Amino acids: CASSPRDRVTDTQYF.

This clone was counted between two and nine times. The J gene is TRBJ1-1, the V gene TRBV5-1; no definite D call. V was clipped by 1 base and J by 3 bases, with 4 bases between them. Germline CDR1 is SGHRS and CDR2 is YFSETQ. This CDR3 comprises 12 residues. DNA of the CDR3: TGCGCCAGCAGCTTGACAGACACTGAAGCTTTCTTT. Its translation: CASSLTDTEAFF.

V is TRBV6-5 and J is TRBJ2-5, with D possibly being TRBD2 (5 bases). The assigned J gene may be wrong: the sequence end matches TRBJ2-7 better. CDR1 is MNHEY and CDR2 is SVGAGI in the germline V gene. The CDR3 contains 14 residues. As DNA, the CDR3 is TGTGCCAGCAGTTCGGTCGCGGGTACCTCCGAGCAGTACTTC. As protein: CASSSVAGTSEQYF.

This chain uses TRBV7-2 with TRBJ2-7; D possibly corresponds to TRBD2 (7 bases). The germline CDR1 and CDR2 sequences are SGHTA and FQGNSA. V lost 4 bases and J 1 base, leaving 14 bases between the germline ends. The CDR3 loop spans 15 amino acids. For the CDR3, the DNA is TGTGCCAGCAGCTGGGAAGGGGGGGATTCCTACGAGCAGTACTTC. Amino acid sequence: CASSWEGGDSYEQYF.

The CDR3, as DNA: TGTGCCAGCTCACAACAGGGATTGACTAATGAAAAACTGTTTTTT. Its protein is CASSQQGLTNEKLFF. The chain combines TRBV18 with TRBJ1-4; tentative D call: TRBD1 (6 bases). Trimming removed 4 bases from V and 2 bases from J, with 11 bases in between. The CDR3 spans 15 residues. Germline assignment: CDR1 KGHSH and CDR2 LQKENI.

This rearrangement joins TRBV7-2 to TRBJ1-1, with D possibly matching TRBD1 (5 bases). Trimming left V 0 bases short and J 0 bases short, with 11 bases between. The CDR3 covers 16 residues. Germline CDR1 SGHTA, CDR2 FQGNSA. CDR3 DNA sequence: TGTGCCAGCAGCTTAGCGTGGGGCGGCCTGAACACTGAAGCTTTCTTT. Its protein is CASSLAWGGLNTEAFF. Using reference TRBV7-2 and TRBJ1-1 for the parts outside the CDR3, the full variable domain is GAGVSQSPSNKVTEKGKDVELRCDPISGHTALYWYRQSLGQGLEFLIYFQGNSAPDKSGLPSDRFSAERTGGSVSTLTIQRTQQEDSAVYLCASSLAWGGLNTEAFFGQGTRLTVV.

This clone turned up a few times. V is TRBV6-6 and J is TRBJ1-1, with TRBD1 matching over 9 bases. Germline CDR1 and CDR2: MNHNY and SVGAGI (reference sequence). The CDR3 runs 15 residues. After removal of 6 bases from V and 0 bases from J, the junction contained 5 bases not matched to a gene. The CDR3, as DNA: TGTGCCAGCAGAACAGGGGGCCGGATGAACACTGAAGCTTTCTTT. Translation gives CASRTGGRMNTEAFF.

The J gene is TRBJ2-7, the V gene TRBV10-3; no firm D call. CDR1 is ENHRY, CDR2 SYGVKD, per germline. This CDR3 comprises 15 residues. Trimming took off 6 bases at V and 0 bases at J, with 15 bases between the two ends. The CDR3 DNA reads TGTGCCATCAGCCCGAGACTTGCCGGCTCCTACGAGCAGTACTTC. It codes for CAISPRLAGSYEQYF.

The chain employs TRBV7-2 and TRBJ1-5, with 7 bases identical to TRBD1. V dropped 1 base and J dropped 7; count of bases not matched to a gene: 7. The CDR3 runs 15 residues. Germline loops: CDR1 SGHTA, CDR2 FQGNSA. Here the CDR3 reads CASSLGGQIMQPQHF. As DNA, the CDR3 is TGTGCCAGCAGCTTAGGGGGACAGATAATGCAGCCCCAGCATTTT.

The chain carries TRBV6-5 and TRBJ2-1; TRBD1 matches at 10 bases. The CDR3 covers 15 residues. Germline CDR1 is MNHEY and CDR2 is SVGAGI. After removal of 5 bases from V and 5 bases from J, the junction contained 6 bases not matched to a gene. CDR3 nucleotides: TGTGCCAGCAGTCGGGACAGGGGTGTGAACAATGAGCAGTTCTTC. Protein: CASSRDRGVNNEQFF.

This clone showed up just once. V usage is TRBV11-2 and J usage is TRBJ1-2, with D possibly being TRBD1 (5 bases). This CDR3 has 15 residues. Germline CDR1 is SGHAT and CDR2 is FQNNGV. With 5 bases removed from V and 3 bases from J, the gap between germline ends came to 16 bases. CDR3 nucleotide sequence: TGTGCCAGCAGCCCCGGTAACAGGCGCTACTATGGCTACACCTTC. Amino acid sequence: CASSPGNRRYYGYTF.

This clone is deemed medium-sized (0.01 to 0.1%). The chain employs TRBV14 and TRBJ1-6; the D gene is possibly TRBD1 (5 bases). The germline V gene has CDR1 SGHDN and CDR2 FVKESK. This CDR3 contains 15 residues. Trimming took 1 base from V and 10 from J, leaving 14 bases between them. CDR3: CASSQVGGTDSPLHF. For the CDR3, the DNA is TGTGCCAGCAGCCAAGTCGGGGGTACGGACTCACCCCTCCACTTT.

V is TRBV7-9 and J is TRBJ1-4, with unresolved D. Germline assignment: CDR1 SEHNR and CDR2 FQNEAQ (reference sequence). The CDR3 consists of 15 residues. Trimming left V 4 bases short and J 3 bases short, with 12 bases between. In DNA, the CDR3 is TGTGCCAGCAGCTCCCTCGATCGGGCTAATGAAAAACTGTTTTTT. Protein sequence: CASSSLDRANEKLFF.

The chain links TRBV6-1 to TRBJ1-4; tentative D call: TRBD1 (5 bases). This CDR3 spans 16 amino acids. V was trimmed by 1 base and J by 8 bases, leaving 17 bases between them. Looked up from germline, CDR1 is MNHNS and CDR2 is SASEGT. The CDR3 reads CASSEGTLTAGEKLFF. DNA of the CDR3: TGTGCCAGCAGTGAAGGGACATTAACAGCGGGGGAAAAACTGTTTTTT.

Here the CDR3 reads CASSRRSMGLVYEQYF. In DNA, the CDR3 is TGTGCCAGCAGCCGCCGGAGTATGGGACTAGTATACGAGCAGTACTTC. The chain employs TRBV11-2 and TRBJ2-5, with TRBD2 identical over 8 bases. The DNA end favors TRBJ2-7, so the J call may be wrong. This CDR3 spans 16 amino acids. Germline-derived CDR1 and CDR2 are SGHAT and FQNNGV.

The rearrangement uses TRBV15 and TRBJ1-1, with D possibly matching TRBD1 (6 bases). The germline V gene has CDR1 LNHNV and CDR2 YYDKDF (reference sequence). The CDR3 extends over 15 amino acids. V gave up 1 base and J gave up 4 bases, with 13 bases separating them. CDR3 nucleotides: TGTGCCACCAGCAGAGTCGGAGACAGGATCACTGAAGCTTTCTTT. Its protein is CATSRVGDRITEAFF.

This rearrangement joins TRBV15 to TRBJ1-1; a possible D gene is TRBD1 (5 bases). The CDR3 length is 14 residues. V lost 1 base and J lost 5, with 11 bases in between. The germline V gene encodes CDR1 LNHNV and CDR2 YYDKDF (reference sequence). The CDR3: CATSRGQGSTEAFF. The CDR3 bases are TGTGCCACCAGCAGAGGTCAGGGAAGTACTGAAGCTTTCTTT.

On this clone: One end of the junction fails to match germline, which may point to a read error. J is TRBJ2-7 and V is TRBV7-7; D might be TRBD2 (6 bases). The CDR3 totals 14 residues. Germline lookup yields CDR1 SSHAT and CDR2 FNYEAQ (reference sequence). The CDR3 loop is CASSPSLGAGEQYF. The CDR3 DNA sequence: TGTGCTAGCAGCCCCTCCTTGGGTGCGGGGGAGCAGTACTTC.

The chain is built from TRBV19 and TRBJ1-6, with no clear D. V gave up 6 bases and J gave up 0 bases, with 15 bases separating them. The CDR3 is made up of 17 amino acids. Germline assignment: CDR1 LNHDA and CDR2 SQIVND (reference sequence). CDR3 sequence: CASRFGRTSSYNSPLHF. CDR3 DNA: TGTGCCAGTAGGTTCGGCAGGACTAGCTCCTATAATTCACCCCTCCACTTT.

Comment on this clone: An end of the junction differs from the germline gene, which may be a read error. The rearrangement links TRBV28 to TRBJ2-7; D gene unclear. Germline values: CDR1 MDHEN, CDR2 SYDVKM. This CDR3 contains 12 residues. The chain's CDR3 is CASNLNGWEQYF. For the CDR3, the DNA is TGTGCCAGCAATTTAAATGGCTGGGAGCAGTACTTC.